The sequence of this TCR beta chain was determined in a study of T cell responses to AZD1222 COVID-19 vaccine. Study details: Second-dose intervals of approximately 4 or approximately 12 weeks were pooled. Whole-study results and caveats: Compared with day 0, the breadth and depth of the Spike-specific TCR repertoire rose significantly after two doses of AZD1222. The study reported that nearly half of spike-specific TCRs target unmutated variant regions. Among the donors, most were white British and more were female, and clonal diversity was possibly underestimated.

Germline CDR1 is SNHLY and CDR2 is FYNNEI. This CDR3 is 18 amino acids long. The V end was cut by 0 bases, the J end by 3 bases, with 20 bases between. Concerning this clone: As yet, its antigen is unknown.

The table came from immunoSEQ multiplex PCR; TCRdb's copy has only in-frame clones and leaves some out. The sample shows approximately 120,000 clones, roughly 92% of them seen only once. Sequences were derived from peripheral blood, sampled on day 0 of AZD1222 vaccination. The J gene is TRBJ1-2, the V gene TRBV2, with D perhaps TRBD1 (5 bases). The TCR comes from an adult in good health. For the CDR3, the DNA is TGTGCCAGCAGTGAAGCGCTTCTAGTTATTGACAGCTACTATGGCTACACCTTC. Its translation is CASSEALLVIDSYYGYTF.